These 5 T cell receptor beta chains originate from one sample sequenced in a study of shared clonotypes between healthy human individuals. Libraries were prepared by immunoSEQ multiplex PCR; TCRdb keeps only in-frame clonotypes and omits some of them. The sample lists about 560,000 clones, around 81% occurring once. The sequencing input was PBMCs. Every receptor here comes from a woman aged 40 to 50 in good health. Some clones in this sample may be carry-over from other donors' samples.

The CDR3 DNA reads TGTGCCAGCAGCCCGGCAGGGGCGGTGTGGGAGCAGTACTTC. Amino acids: CASSPAGAVWEQYF. The J gene is TRBJ2-7, the V gene TRBV7-2; tentatively, D is TRBD1 (6 bases). The CDR3 contains 14 residues. Germline assignment: CDR1 SGHTA and CDR2 FQGNSA. The ends were cut back, 5 bases at V and 7 bases at J, with 18 bases in the middle. Supplemented by reference TRBV7-2 and TRBJ2-7, the full variable domain reads GAGVSQSPSNKVTEKGKDVELRCDPISGHTALYWYRQSLGQGLEFLIYFQGNSAPDKSGLPSDRFSAERTGGSVSTLTIQRTQQEDSAVYLCASSPAGAVWEQYFGPGTRLTVT.

The gene calls are TRBV18 and TRBJ2-2; D is undetermined. This CDR3 comprises 15 residues. Germline CDR1 reads KGHSH; CDR2 reads LQKENI. Trimming pared 8 bases from V and 1 base from J, leaving 14 bases between. CDR3 in amino acids: CASHTGLQNTGELFF. Here the CDR3 DNA reads TGTGCCAGCCACACCGGGCTACAGAACACCGGGGAGCTGTTTTTT.

The CDR3 DNA is TGTGCCAGCAGTTCGGGTCCGAGGGGAGAGCAGTTCTTC. It specifies CASSSGPRGEQFF. The V and J genes are TRBV6-6 and TRBJ2-1; either TRBD1 or TRBD2 may fit D (5 bases each). Germline CDR1 reads MNHNY; CDR2 reads SVGAGI (reference sequence). The CDR3 consists of 13 residues. Between the trimmed V and J ends, which lost 4 bases and 10 bases, there was a span of 14 bases.

The V and J genes are TRBV7-8 and TRBJ2-1, with 16 bases aligning to TRBD2. Germline V gene data show CDR1 as SGHVS and CDR2 as FQNEAQ. After removal of 9 bases from V and 9 bases from J, the junction contained 11 bases not matched to a gene. The CDR3 covers 16 residues. The CDR3 sequence is CASGEGTSGRVLEQFF. CDR3 nucleotides: TGTGCCAGTGGCGAGGGGACTAGCGGGAGGGTACTTGAGCAGTTCTTC.

This chain joins TRBV9 and TRBJ1-1; TRBD1 is a possible D gene (5 bases). The CDR3 runs to 15 residues. Trimming left V 0 bases short and J 4 bases short, with 13 bases between. Germline assignment: CDR1 SGDLS and CDR2 YYNGEE. The CDR3 region has the DNA TGTGCCAGCAGCGTAGGGGACTTGGGATCCACTGAAGCTTTCTTT. Its translation is CASSVGDLGSTEAFF.